The 18 T cell receptor beta chains reported below all come from one sample, sequenced in a study of blood T cell repertoires in COVID-19. The protocol was immunoSEQ multiplex PCR, while the TCRdb copy is restricted to in-frame clones and leaves out a portion. The sample has about 150,000 clones; over 80% are singletons. What was sequenced was peripheral blood. These receptors were obtained from an elderly woman with COVID-19, enrolled during active disease.

This chain uses TRBV2 with TRBJ1-2; 7 bases are a match to TRBD1. CDR1 is SNHLY and CDR2 is FYNNEI in the germline V gene. This CDR3 region has 14 residues. J gave up 4 bases and V 5 bases, and 7 bases lay outside the gene matches. CDR3 nucleotide sequence: TGTGCCAGCAGTCAAACAGGGGACCTCTATGGCTACACCTTC. Encoded protein: CASSQTGDLYGYTF.

V and J are TRBV2 and TRBJ2-3, with 9 bases fitting TRBD2. V shed 7 bases, J shed 4 bases, and the junction held 3 bases outside the gene matches. This CDR3 has 13 amino acids. Germline CDR1 and CDR2: SNHLY and FYNNEI. CDR3 bases: TGTGCCAGCACTAGCGGGGCGGCAGATACGCAGTATTTT. It yields the protein CASTSGAADTQYF.

This clone was counted a single time. The chain carries TRBV9 and TRBJ2-7; TRBD1 might be the D (7 bases). Germline loops: CDR1 SGDLS, CDR2 YYNGEE. Trimming cost V 2 bases and J 0 bases, with 12 bases left between them. The CDR3 is 15 residues long. CDR3 loop: CASSVGGQSSYEQYF. In DNA, the CDR3 is TGTGCCAGCAGCGTGGGGGGACAGAGCTCCTACGAGCAGTACTTC.

V gene TRBV10-2 combines with J gene TRBJ1-1; 7 bases are a match to TRBD1. J was trimmed by 4 bases and V by 7 bases; bases with no gene match: 24. The CDR3 consists of 19 residues. Germline V lookup: CDR1 WSHSY, CDR2 SAAADI. Here the CDR3 reads CASTPPANRAGGEGTEAFF. The CDR3 nucleotides are TGCGCCAGCACCCCCCCCGCGAATAGAGCAGGGGGAGAGGGCACTGAAGCTTTCTTT.

This chain uses TRBV6-5 with TRBJ1-1, with D perhaps matching TRBD1 (5 bases). The length of the CDR3 is 12 residues. Trimming stripped 6 bases from V and 4 bases from J, with 9 bases between. Germline CDR1 and CDR2: MNHEY and SVGAGI. The CDR3 is CASRDQGTEAFF. The DNA for the CDR3 is TGTGCCAGCAGGGACCAGGGCACTGAAGCTTTCTTT.

V and J are TRBV4-1 and TRBJ2-2, with a tentative D call TRBD2 (7 bases). Germline loops: CDR1 MGHRA, CDR2 YSYEKL. V was clipped by 5 bases and J by 4 bases, with 17 bases between them. CDR3 length equals 16 residues. CDR3 nucleotide sequence: TGCGCCAGCAGCTCAGGGCGGGGGCGGCGCACCGGGGAGCTGTTTTTT. Protein: CASSSGRGRRTGELFF.

The chain joins TRBV5-1 to TRBJ2-5; D is undetermined. Germline CDR1 and CDR2: SGHRS and YFSETQ. Deletions cut 0 bases from V and 4 bases from J, with 4 bases between. This CDR3 comprises 12 residues. CDR3 protein: CASSLALETQYF. The CDR3 DNA follows: TGCGCCAGCAGCTTGGCCCTAGAGACCCAGTACTTC.

V and J are TRBV7-2 and TRBJ2-7, with a tentative D call TRBD1 (5 bases). V lost 5 bases and J 0 bases, leaving 8 bases between the germline ends. CDR1 and CDR2 from the germline V gene are SGHTA and FQGNSA. This CDR3 is built from 13 residues. CDR3 sequence (DNA): TGTGCCAGCAGCCGCAGGGTCTCCTACGAGCAGTACTTC. Translating it yields CASSRRVSYEQYF.

The chain is built from TRBV27 and TRBJ2-3; 7 bases are shared with TRBD2. This CDR3 comprises 16 residues. Germline lookup yields CDR1 MNHEY and CDR2 SMNVEV (reference sequence). V trimming: 0 bases; J trimming: 2 bases; junction bases outside the gene matches: 5. CDR3 bases: TGTGCCAGCAGTTTATCCACGAGCGGGAACACAGATACGCAGTATTTT. Translating it yields CASSLSTSGNTDTQYF.

This chain uses TRBV5-1 with TRBJ2-5, with a possible D match to TRBD2 (6 bases). With 4 bases removed from V and 2 bases from J, the gap between germline ends came to 12 bases. Germline V gene sequence: CDR1 SGHRS, CDR2 YFSETQ. This CDR3 has 14 amino acids. This chain's CDR3 is CASSPRDFQETQYF. The CDR3 DNA is TGCGCCAGCAGCCCCCGGGACTTTCAAGAGACCCAGTACTTC. Combining the CDR3 with reference TRBV5-1 and TRBJ2-5 gives the whole variable domain KAGVTQTPRYLIKTRGQQVTLSCSPISGHRSVSWYQQTPGQGLQFLFEYFSETQRNKGNFPGRFSGRQFSNSRSEMNVSTLELGDSALYLCASSPRDFQETQYFGPGTRLLVL.

The V and J genes are TRBV4-2 and TRBJ2-2; D unclear. This CDR3 comprises 13 residues. V gave up 0 bases and J gave up 6 bases, with 5 bases separating them. Germline CDR1 reads LGHNA; CDR2 reads YNFKEQ. The DNA for the CDR3 is TGTGCCAGCAGCCAAGAACGCGCCGGGGAGCTGTTTTTT. It yields the protein CASSQERAGELFF.

J is TRBJ2-1 and V is TRBV5-1, with 8 bases identical to TRBD2. This CDR3 has 14 residues. With 0 bases clipped from V and 8 bases from J, the junction kept 4 bases outside the gene matches. CDR1 is SGHRS and CDR2 is YFSETQ in the germline V gene. The CDR3 loop is CASSLGLAPDEQFF. CDR3 in DNA: TGCGCCAGCAGCTTGGGACTAGCGCCTGATGAGCAGTTCTTC.

This clone was observed a single time. The chain links TRBV5-1 to TRBJ2-2; perhaps TRBD2 as D (5 bases). V shed 2 bases and J shed 3 bases, with 8 bases lying between them. In germline, CDR1 is SGHRS, CDR2 YFSETQ. The length of the CDR3 is 14 residues. The CDR3 region is CASSFSGDTGELFF. DNA for the CDR3: TGCGCCAGCAGCTTTTCCGGGGACACCGGGGAGCTGTTTTTT.

This clone was detected only a few times. V and J are TRBV5-1 and TRBJ1-4, with 7 bases lining up with TRBD1. Germline V gene data show CDR1 as SGHRS and CDR2 as YFSETQ. The ends lost 4 bases at V and 7 bases at J; junction bases unmatched: 16. This CDR3 comprises 17 residues. In DNA form, the CDR3 reads TGCGCCAGCAGCCCAGGGACAGCCGCCAACGTGGGTGAAAAACTGTTTTTT. Translating gives CASSPGTAANVGEKLFF.

This chain links TRBV10-3 with TRBJ1-2, with D unclear. The CDR3 has 12 residues. Looked up from germline, CDR1 is ENHRY and CDR2 is SYGVKD. V lost 2 bases, J lost 3 bases, and 4 bases lay in between. The CDR3 sequence: CAISETDYGYTF. For the CDR3, the DNA is TGTGCCATCAGTGAGACAGACTATGGCTACACCTTC.

This clone was found once. J is TRBJ1-5 and V is TRBV4-1, with D tentatively TRBD1 (6 bases). The CDR3 spans 16 residues. The germline CDR1 and CDR2 sequences are MGHRA and YSYEKL. V dropped 2 bases and J dropped 0 bases, with 11 bases sitting between them. The CDR3 protein is CASSQYGQNSNQPQHF. The CDR3 DNA is TGCGCCAGCAGCCAATATGGACAGAATAGCAATCAGCCCCAGCATTTT.

V gene TRBV7-9 combines with J gene TRBJ2-1, with 8 positions matching TRBD2. Germline V CDR1 and CDR2: SEHNR, FQNEAQ (reference sequence). The CDR3 is 13 residues long. The trim removed 3 bases at V and 7 bases at J, leaving 2 bases unmatched. The CDR3 region is CASSFAGGNEQFF. CDR3 coding DNA: TGTGCCAGCAGCTTCGCGGGGGGTAATGAGCAGTTCTTC.

The chain couples TRBV5-1 to TRBJ1-6, with TRBD1 matching 9 bases. Trimming took 4 bases from V and 8 from J; bases not matched to a gene: 7. The V gene's germline CDR1 is SGHRS and CDR2 YFSETQ. The CDR3 has 15 residues. Here the CDR3 reads CASSQEQGAHSPLHF. CDR3 in DNA: TGCGCCAGCAGCCAGGAACAGGGGGCGCATTCACCCCTCCACTTT.